This T cell receptor (beta chain) emerged from a study of shared clonotypes between healthy human individuals. V trimming: 0 bases; J trimming: 1 base; junction bases outside the gene matches: 2. Germline loops: CDR1 SGDLS, CDR2 YYNGEE. The CDR3 has 15 residues. Template amounts of roughly 280 ng DNA, tens of thousands of T cell genomes, were employed in unsorted PBMC replicate PCRs. The data were produced by immunoSEQ multiplex PCR, yet TCRdb's version contains in-frame clones alone and is incomplete. The sample consists of around 500,000 clones, roughly 85% of them appearing once. The sample consisted of PBMCs. The sequence derives from a woman in her forties in good health. Some clones in this sample may be carry-over from other donors' samples. V usage is TRBV9 and J usage is TRBJ2-3; 7 bases fit TRBD2. CDR3 residues: CASSVGLAGTDTQYF. DNA of the CDR3: TGTGCCAGCAGCGTAGGGCTAGCGGGCACAGATACGCAGTATTTT.